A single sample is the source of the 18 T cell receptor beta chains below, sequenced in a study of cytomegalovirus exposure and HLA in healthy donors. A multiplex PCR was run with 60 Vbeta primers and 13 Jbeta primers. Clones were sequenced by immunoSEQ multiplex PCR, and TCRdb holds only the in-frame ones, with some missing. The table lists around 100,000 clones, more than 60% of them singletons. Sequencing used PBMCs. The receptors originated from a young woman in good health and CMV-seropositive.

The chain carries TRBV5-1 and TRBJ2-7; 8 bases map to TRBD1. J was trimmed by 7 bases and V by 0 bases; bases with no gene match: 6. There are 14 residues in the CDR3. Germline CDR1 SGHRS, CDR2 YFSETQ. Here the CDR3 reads CASSLGQGTGEQYF. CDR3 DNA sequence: TGCGCCAGCAGCTTGGGACAGGGGACGGGGGAGCAGTACTTC. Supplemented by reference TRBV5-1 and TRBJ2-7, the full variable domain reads KAGVTQTPRYLIKTRGQQVTLSCSPISGHRSVSWYQQTPGQGLQFLFEYFSETQRNKGNFPGRFSGRQFSNSRSEMNVSTLELGDSALYLCASSLGQGTGEQYFGPGTRLTVT.

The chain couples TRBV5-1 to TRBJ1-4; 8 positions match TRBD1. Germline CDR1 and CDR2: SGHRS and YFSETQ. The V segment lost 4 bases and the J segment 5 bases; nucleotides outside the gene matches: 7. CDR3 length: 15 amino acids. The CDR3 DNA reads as TGCGCCAGCAGCAAGCCGGGACAGGTGAATGAAAAACTGTTTTTT. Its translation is CASSKPGQVNEKLFF.

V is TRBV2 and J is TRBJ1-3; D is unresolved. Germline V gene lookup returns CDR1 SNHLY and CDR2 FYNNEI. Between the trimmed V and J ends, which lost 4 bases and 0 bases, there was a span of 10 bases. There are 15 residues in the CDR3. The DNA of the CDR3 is TGTGCCAGCAGTGTAACGCGGGACTCTGGAAACACCATATATTTT. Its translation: CASSVTRDSGNTIYF.

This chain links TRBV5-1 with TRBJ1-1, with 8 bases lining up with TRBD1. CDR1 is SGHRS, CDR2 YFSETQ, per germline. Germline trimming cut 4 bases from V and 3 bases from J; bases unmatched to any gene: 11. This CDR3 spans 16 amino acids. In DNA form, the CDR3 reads TGCGCCAGCAGCCCCGGGACAGGAGGTGGTGACACTGAAGCTTTCTTT. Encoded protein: CASSPGTGGGDTEAFF.

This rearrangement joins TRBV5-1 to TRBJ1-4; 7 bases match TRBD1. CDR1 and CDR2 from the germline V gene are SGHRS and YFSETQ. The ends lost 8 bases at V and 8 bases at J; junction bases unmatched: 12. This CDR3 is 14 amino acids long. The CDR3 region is CASGETGDWEKLFF. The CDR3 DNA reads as TGCGCCAGTGGCGAAACAGGGGATTGGGAAAAACTGTTTTTT.

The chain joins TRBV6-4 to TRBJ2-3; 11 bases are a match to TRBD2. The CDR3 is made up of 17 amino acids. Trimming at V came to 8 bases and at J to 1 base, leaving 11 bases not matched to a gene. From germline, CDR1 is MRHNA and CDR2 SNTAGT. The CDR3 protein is CASAAGETSGGTDTQYF. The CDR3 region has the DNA TGTGCCAGCGCGGCGGGTGAGACTAGCGGGGGCACAGATACGCAGTATTTT.

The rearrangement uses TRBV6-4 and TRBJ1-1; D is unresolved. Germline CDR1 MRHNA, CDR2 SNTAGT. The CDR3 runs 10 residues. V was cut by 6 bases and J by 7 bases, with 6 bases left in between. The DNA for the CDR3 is TGTGCCAGCAGGGCGGATGAAGCTTTCTTT. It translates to CASRADEAFF.

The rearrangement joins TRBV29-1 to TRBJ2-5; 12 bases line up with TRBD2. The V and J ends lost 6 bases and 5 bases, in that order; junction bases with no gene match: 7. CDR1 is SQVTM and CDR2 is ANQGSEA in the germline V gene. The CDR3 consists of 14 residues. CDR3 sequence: CSVPSGRAGETQYF. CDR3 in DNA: TGCAGCGTCCCTAGCGGGAGGGCCGGGGAGACCCAGTACTTC.

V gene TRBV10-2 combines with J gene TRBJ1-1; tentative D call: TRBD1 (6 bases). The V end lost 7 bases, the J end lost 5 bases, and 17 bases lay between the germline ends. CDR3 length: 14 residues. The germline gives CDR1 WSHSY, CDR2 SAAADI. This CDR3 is CASTLGSGATEAFF. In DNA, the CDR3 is TGCGCCAGCACCCTAGGGTCAGGGGCGACTGAAGCTTTCTTT.

The DNA for the CDR3 is TGCGCCAGCAGTGGGAGTAGCGGGAGTCCCTACGAGCAGTACTTC. It codes for CASSGSSGSPYEQYF. The chain joins TRBV10-2 to TRBJ2-7, with 9 bases lining up with TRBD2. Germline V gene data show CDR1 as WSHSY and CDR2 as SAAADI. The CDR3 extends over 15 amino acids. J gave up 2 bases and V 4 bases, and 6 bases lay outside the gene matches.

CDR3 sequence: CASSSQRAGPYEQYF. CDR3 sequence (DNA): TGTGCCAGCAGTTCCCAGCGAGCGGGTCCCTACGAGCAGTACTTC. This chain links TRBV27 with TRBJ2-7; TRBD2 is a possible D gene (6 bases). The V gene lost 4 bases and the J gene lost 2 bases, with 15 bases spanning the gap. The CDR3 consists of 15 residues. The germline V gene encodes CDR1 MNHEY and CDR2 SMNVEV (reference sequence).

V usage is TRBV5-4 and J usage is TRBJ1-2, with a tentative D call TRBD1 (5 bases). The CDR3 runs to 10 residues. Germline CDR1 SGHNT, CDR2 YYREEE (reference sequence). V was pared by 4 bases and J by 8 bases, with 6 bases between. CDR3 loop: CASSGGGYTF. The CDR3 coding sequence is TGTGCCAGCAGCGGGGGGGGCTACACCTTC.

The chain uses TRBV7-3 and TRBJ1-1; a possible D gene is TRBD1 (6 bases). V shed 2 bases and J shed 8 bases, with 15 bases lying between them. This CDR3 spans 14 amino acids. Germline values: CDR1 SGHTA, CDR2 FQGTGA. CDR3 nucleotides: TGTGCCAGCAGCTTAGGGGGCCCGGGCACCGAAGCTTTCTTT. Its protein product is CASSLGGPGTEAFF.

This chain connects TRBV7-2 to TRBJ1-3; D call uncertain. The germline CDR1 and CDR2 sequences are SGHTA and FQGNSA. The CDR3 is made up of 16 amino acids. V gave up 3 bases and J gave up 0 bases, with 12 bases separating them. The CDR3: CASSLDQVRSGNTIYF. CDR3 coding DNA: TGTGCCAGCAGCTTGGATCAGGTCCGCTCTGGAAACACCATATATTTT.

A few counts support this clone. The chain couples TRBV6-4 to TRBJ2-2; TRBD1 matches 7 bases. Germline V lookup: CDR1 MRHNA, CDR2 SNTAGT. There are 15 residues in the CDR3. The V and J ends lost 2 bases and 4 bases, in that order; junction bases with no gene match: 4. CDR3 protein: CASSDTDRATGELFF. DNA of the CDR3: TGTGCCAGCAGTGACACTGACAGGGCCACCGGGGAGCTGTTTTTT.

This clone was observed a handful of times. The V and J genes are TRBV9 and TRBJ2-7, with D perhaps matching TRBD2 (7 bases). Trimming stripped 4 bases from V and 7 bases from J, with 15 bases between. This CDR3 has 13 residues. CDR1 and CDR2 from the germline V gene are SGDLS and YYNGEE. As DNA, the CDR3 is TGTGCCAGCAGCCCTGGGGGGGCGAGGGAGCAGTACTTC. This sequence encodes CASSPGGAREQYF.

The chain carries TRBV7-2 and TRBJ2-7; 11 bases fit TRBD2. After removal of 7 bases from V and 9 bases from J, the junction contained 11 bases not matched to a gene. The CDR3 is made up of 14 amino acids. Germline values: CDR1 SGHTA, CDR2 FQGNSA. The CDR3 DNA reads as TGTGCCAGCAACACCGGGACTAGCGGCCGTGGGCAGTACTTC. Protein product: CASNTGTSGRGQYF.

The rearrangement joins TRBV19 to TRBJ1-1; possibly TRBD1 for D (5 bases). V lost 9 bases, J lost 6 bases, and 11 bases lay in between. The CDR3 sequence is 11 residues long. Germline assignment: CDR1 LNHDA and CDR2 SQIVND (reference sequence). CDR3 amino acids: CASFLGAEAFF. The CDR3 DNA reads TGTGCCAGCTTCTTAGGGGCTGAAGCTTTCTTT.